This TCR beta chain was identified in a study of T cell changes during pregnancy in multiple sclerosis. V lost 3 bases, J lost 5 bases, and 10 bases lay in between. The CDR3 spans 12 residues. Germline assignment: CDR1 SQVTM and CDR2 ANQGSEA. Profiled with immunoSEQ multiplex PCR; TCRdb holds only in-frame clones, not every one. Of tens of thousands of clones listed, 85% to 95% were seen once; the top ten hold 0.13% to 0.15%. This rearrangement joins TRBV29-1 to TRBJ1-2; D is ambiguous. Material: CD4+ T cells from peripheral blood mononuclear cells, obtained after pregnancy. This receptor was obtained from a female donor with multiple sclerosis, enrolled in a pregnancy study. As DNA, the CDR3 is TGCAGCGTTGACGCCTCAGGTTATGGCTACACCTTC. Amino acids: CSVDASGYGYTF.